Each of the 28 T cell receptor beta chains below was sequenced from the same sample in a study of cytotoxic CD8 clonotypes in ibrutinib-treated CLL. Libraries were prepared by immunoSEQ multiplex PCR; TCRdb keeps only in-frame clonotypes and omits some of them. The repertoire has 35,000 or so clones, 71% of them found once; the top ten carry 16%. The specimen comprised PBMCs, sampled at disease progression, from a patient treated with ibrutinib. Receptor source: a human donor with chronic lymphocytic leukemia.

V and J are TRBV7-2 and TRBJ1-1, with 7 bases aligning to TRBD1. The CDR3 has 14 residues. Germline CDR1 SGHTA, CDR2 FQGNSA. V lost 5 bases and J lost 7; bases outside the gene matches: 10. The CDR3 nucleotides are TGTGCCAGCAGCCCCGGGACAGCGTCTGATGAAGCTTTCTTT. This encodes CASSPGTASDEAFF.

The gene calls are TRBV19 and TRBJ1-2, with TRBD1 as a possible D gene (6 bases). This CDR3 is 14 amino acids long. Germline V CDR1 and CDR2: LNHDA, SQIVND (reference sequence). V shed 7 bases and J shed 5 bases, with 17 bases lying between them. CDR3 DNA: TGTGCCAGTACCCAGGGGCCCCCTGCGTATGGCTACACCTTC. Translating it yields CASTQGPPAYGYTF.

CDR3 protein: CASSIRENTEAFF. The CDR3 DNA reads as TGTGCCAGCAGTATTCGGGAGAACACTGAAGCTTTCTTT. The rearrangement joins TRBV2 to TRBJ1-1; D is unresolved. The V and J ends lost 5 bases and 1 base respectively, with 8 bases between them. The germline gives CDR1 SNHLY, CDR2 FYNNEI. This CDR3 is built from 13 residues.

By sample share, this clone is medium-sized. The chain uses TRBV2 and TRBJ1-1, with TRBD1 matching 8 bases. Germline V gene lookup returns CDR1 SNHLY and CDR2 FYNNEI. CDR3 length: 14 residues. V lost 6 bases, J lost 0 bases, and 3 bases stayed unmatched. This CDR3 reads CASRTGAMNTEAFF. The CDR3 nucleotides are TGTGCCAGCAGGACAGGGGCCATGAACACTGAAGCTTTCTTT. Supplemented by reference TRBV2 and TRBJ1-1, the full variable domain reads EPEVTQTPSHQVTQMGQEVILRCVPISNHLYFYWYRQILGQKVEFLVSFYNNEISEKSEIFDDQFSVERPDGSNFTLKIRSTKLEDSAMYFCASRTGAMNTEAFFGQGTRLTVV.

The genes are TRBV7-9 and TRBJ1-4; possible D gene TRBD1, 6 bases. Trimming pared 5 bases from V and 8 bases from J, leaving 18 bases between. The CDR3 loop spans 15 amino acids. Germline loops: CDR1 SEHNR, CDR2 FQNEAQ (reference sequence). CDR3 amino acids: CASSQSGGAGEKLFF. The CDR3 DNA follows: TGTGCCAGCAGCCAGAGTGGGGGGGCAGGAGAAAAACTGTTTTTT.

This chain uses TRBV2 with TRBJ2-5; TRBD2 agrees at 7 bases. In germline, CDR1 is SNHLY, CDR2 FYNNEI. The V and J ends lost 5 bases and 2 bases, in that order; junction bases with no gene match: 8. This CDR3 is built from 15 residues. Written as DNA, the CDR3 is TGTGCCAGCAGTCCCTTTTGGCGGGAGCAAGAGACCCAGTACTTC. Amino acids: CASSPFWREQETQYF.

This sequence joins TRBV12-5 and TRBJ1-4; D is perhaps TRBD1 (5 bases). Trimming cost V 2 bases and J 8 bases, with 12 bases left between them. This CDR3 has 14 amino acids. Per germline, CDR1 LGHNT and CDR2 FRNRAP. CDR3 sequence: CASGLNNGGEKLFF. The DNA for the CDR3 is TGTGCTAGTGGTTTGAATAATGGGGGGGAAAAACTGTTTTTT.

The chain links TRBV5-1 to TRBJ1-5; 7 nucleotides match TRBD1. The CDR3 has 12 residues. From germline, CDR1 is SGHRS and CDR2 YFSETQ. The J segment lost 1 base and the V segment lost 8 bases, leaving 0 bases of the junction unmatched. The CDR3 sequence: CARTGSNQPQHF. The CDR3 region has the DNA TGCGCCAGGACAGGGAGCAATCAGCCCCAGCATTTT. Full variable domain (rest looked up from reference TRBV5-1 and TRBJ1-5): KAGVTQTPRYLIKTRGQQVTLSCSPISGHRSVSWYQQTPGQGLQFLFEYFSETQRNKGNFPGRFSGRQFSNSRSEMNVSTLELGDSALYLCARTGSNQPQHFGDGTRLSIL.

V and J are TRBV6-4 and TRBJ1-1, with TRBD1 matching over 8 bases. J was trimmed by 0 bases and V by 6 bases; bases with no gene match: 12. The CDR3 is 17 amino acids. The germline V gene has CDR1 MRHNA and CDR2 SNTAGT. CDR3 in amino acids: CASSRVGTGNMNTEAFF. In DNA form, the CDR3 reads TGTGCCAGCAGCCGGGTGGGGACAGGAAACATGAACACTGAAGCTTTCTTT.

The table lists this clone with a few counts. J is TRBJ1-1 and V is TRBV19, with 7 bases fitting TRBD1. Germline V gene sequence: CDR1 LNHDA, CDR2 SQIVND (reference sequence). This CDR3 is built from 14 residues. Trimming took 4 bases from V and 1 from J; bases not matched to a gene: 3. CDR3 amino acids: CASSRRDRNTEAFF. The CDR3 nucleotides read TGTGCCAGTAGTAGAAGGGACAGGAACACTGAAGCTTTCTTT.

The gene calls are TRBV27 and TRBJ2-1, with a weak D call TRBD2 (6 bases). Germline CDR1 reads MNHEY; CDR2 reads SMNVEV (reference sequence). The CDR3 totals 13 residues. Trimming removed 6 bases at V and 8 bases at J, with 14 bases between. In nucleotides, the CDR3 is TGTGCCAGCAGAAAAGGGACTTCCTATGAGCAGTTCTTC. It encodes CASRKGTSYEQFF.

This clone was picked up a small number of times. CDR3 protein: CASGTRGDTIYF. CDR3 DNA sequence: TGTGCCAGCGGGACCAGGGGGGACACCATATATTTT. The rearrangement uses TRBV7-9 and TRBJ1-3; 7 nucleotides agree with TRBD1. The CDR3 runs to 12 residues. V lost 8 bases to trimming and J lost 8 bases; unmatched junction nucleotides: 6. Germline CDR1 and CDR2: SEHNR and FQNEAQ (reference sequence).

This clone appeared a single time. The chain uses TRBV10-3 and TRBJ2-7; TRBD2 matches 7 bases. With V trimmed by 8 bases and J by 7 bases, 8 bases remained unmatched. Looked up from germline, CDR1 is ENHRY and CDR2 is SYGVKD. The CDR3 extends over 12 amino acids. The CDR3: CAIRIPGGEQYF. The CDR3 nucleotides read TGTGCCATCCGAATCCCCGGGGGGGAGCAGTACTTC.

This rearrangement joins TRBV6-5 to TRBJ2-1, with D perhaps matching TRBD1 (5 bases). The CDR3 runs 12 residues. V shed 4 bases and J shed 10 bases, with 11 bases lying between them. Germline V gene lookup returns CDR1 MNHEY and CDR2 SVGAGI. CDR3 loop: CASSLGAGEQFF. The CDR3 DNA follows: TGTGCCAGCAGTTTAGGGGCAGGGGAGCAGTTCTTC.

CDR3 protein: CASRPGLAGFNEQFF. In nucleotides, the CDR3 is TGTGCCAGCAGGCCCGGACTAGCGGGGTTCAATGAGCAGTTCTTC. This rearrangement joins TRBV5-8 to TRBJ2-1; 12 bases are shared with TRBD2. V was pared by 5 bases and J by 6 bases, with 6 bases of the junction left unmatched. This CDR3 contains 15 residues. The germline V gene encodes CDR1 SGHTS and CDR2 YDEGEE. The entire variable domain, with the rest obtained from reference TRBV5-8 and TRBJ2-1, is as follows: EAGVTQSPTHLIKTRGQQATLRCSPISGHTSVYWYQQALGLGLQFLLWYDEGEERNRGNFPPRFSGRQFPNYSSELNVNALELEDSALYLCASRPGLAGFNEQFFGPGTRLTVL.

This clone appeared once. The rearrangement links TRBV5-8 to TRBJ2-7; D may match TRBD1 or TRBD2 (6 bases each). The V end was cut by 1 base, the J end by 9 bases, with 20 bases between. CDR3 length equals 15 residues. Germline V gene data show CDR1 as SGHTS and CDR2 as YDEGEE. The CDR3 bases are TGTGCCAGCAGCTTGTGGGACGGGGGCGGATCGGCGCAGTACTTC. Translating gives CASSLWDGGGSAQYF.

This chain joins TRBV5-1 and TRBJ2-5; 8 bases align to TRBD1. The CDR3 is 15 residues long. The V gene end was trimmed by 3 bases and the J gene end by 1 base; junction bases not matched to a gene: 5. Germline lookup yields CDR1 SGHRS and CDR2 YFSETQ. The chain's CDR3 is CASSSNTGGQETQYF. The CDR3 region has the DNA TGCGCCAGCAGCTCAAACACAGGGGGCCAAGAGACCCAGTACTTC.

The rearrangement links TRBV11-2 to TRBJ1-4, with 8 bases identical to TRBD1. The CDR3 is 16 amino acids. The junction had 15 bases not matched to a gene; V was cut back by 7 bases and J by 8 bases. Germline loops: CDR1 SGHAT, CDR2 FQNNGV. The CDR3 loop reads CASTGTGGNSYEKLFF. The CDR3 coding sequence is TGTGCCAGCACCGGGACAGGCGGAAACTCGTACGAAAAACTGTTTTTT.

The rearrangement links TRBV2 to TRBJ2-7; D call uncertain. The CDR3 has 13 residues. CDR1 is SNHLY and CDR2 is FYNNEI in the germline V gene. V lost 7 bases and J lost 2, with 12 bases in between. CDR3 bases: TGTGCCAGCATTTCCGGCCTTACCTACGAGCAGTACTTC. Protein sequence: CASISGLTYEQYF. Together with reference TRBV2 and TRBJ2-7, the CDR3 gives the full variable domain: EPEVTQTPSHQVTQMGQEVILRCVPISNHLYFYWYRQILGQKVEFLVSFYNNEISEKSEIFDDQFSVERPDGSNFTLKIRSTKLEDSAMYFCASISGLTYEQYFGPGTRLTVT.

The chain combines TRBV29-1 with TRBJ2-5; TRBD2 matches at 8 bases. CDR3 size: 14 residues. The junction had 10 bases not matched to a gene; V was cut back by 5 bases and J by 5 bases. Germline V lookup: CDR1 SQVTM, CDR2 ANQGSEA. CDR3 nucleotide sequence: TGCAGCGTTCGACCGCGGCGGGGGGTGGAGACCCAGTACTTC. Encoded protein: CSVRPRRGVETQYF. The variable domain in full, with the rest retrieved from reference TRBV29-1 and TRBJ2-5, is SAVISQKPSRDICQRGTSLTIQCQVDSQVTMMFWYRQQPGQSLTLIATANQGSEATYESGFVIDKFPISRPNLTFSTLTVSNMSPEDSSIYLCSVRPRRGVETQYFGPGTRLLVL.

This sequence joins TRBV28 and TRBJ1-1; no clear D. V shed 7 bases and J shed 0 bases, with 3 bases lying between them. CDR1 is MDHEN, CDR2 SYDVKM, per germline. The CDR3 length is 11 residues. CDR3: CASTMNTEAFF. CDR3 coding DNA: TGTGCCAGCACCATGAACACTGAAGCTTTCTTT.

V is TRBV11-2 and J is TRBJ2-5, with 8 bases that match TRBD2. Germline CDR1 SGHAT, CDR2 FQNNGV. This CDR3 contains 13 residues. V shed 10 bases, J shed 4 bases, and the junction held 8 bases outside the gene matches. The CDR3 sequence is CATRRGALETQYF. The CDR3 DNA sequence: TGTGCCACCAGGCGGGGGGCCCTAGAGACCCAGTACTTC.

The chain recombines TRBV19 with TRBJ2-2; unclear D gene. The CDR3 covers 14 residues. Trimming stripped 4 bases from V and 1 base from J, with 7 bases between. Looked up from germline, CDR1 is LNHDA and CDR2 is SQIVND (reference sequence). CDR3 bases: TGTGCCAGTAGTAGGAGCGTGAACACCGGGGAGCTGTTTTTT. Translated, it gives CASSRSVNTGELFF. Drawing the rest from reference TRBV19 and TRBJ2-2, the complete variable domain is DGGITQSPKYLFRKEGQNVTLSCEQNLNHDAMYWYRQDPGQGLRLIYYSQIVNDFQKGDIAEGYSVSREKKESFPLTVTSAQKNPTAFYLCASSRSVNTGELFFGEGSRLTVL.

This rearrangement joins TRBV6-6 to TRBJ1-1; 7 nucleotides align to TRBD1. V lost 5 bases, J lost 4 bases, and 7 bases stayed unmatched. The germline V gene has CDR1 MNHNY and CDR2 SVGAGI (reference sequence). The CDR3 totals 14 residues. CDR3 region: CASSHRDSGTEAFF. For the CDR3, the DNA is TGTGCCAGCAGTCACAGGGACAGCGGCACTGAAGCTTTCTTT.

The chain has TRBV6-1 and TRBJ1-1; a possible D gene is TRBD1 (5 bases). Trimming took off 3 bases at V and 9 bases at J, with 11 bases between the two ends. The germline gives CDR1 MNHNS, CDR2 SASEGT. The CDR3 consists of 12 residues. The CDR3: CASSEPDRKAFF. DNA for the CDR3: TGTGCCAGCAGTGAGCCCGACAGAAAAGCTTTCTTT.

This clone has just one count. This chain connects TRBV5-6 to TRBJ2-2, with TRBD1 identical over 8 bases. J lost 3 bases, V lost 4 bases, and 8 bases had no gene match. This CDR3 region has 16 residues. Per germline, CDR1 SGHDT and CDR2 YYEEEE. The CDR3 DNA reads as TGTGCCAGCAGCCCCAGGGGGCTTGCTGACACCGGGGAGCTGTTTTTT. Translating gives CASSPRGLADTGELFF.

This rearrangement joins TRBV4-1 to TRBJ1-1, with unresolved D. Per the germline V gene, CDR1 is MGHRA and CDR2 is YSYEKL. This CDR3 region has 13 residues. Trimming took off 2 bases at V and 1 base at J, with 5 bases between the two ends. In nucleotides, the CDR3 is TGCGCCAGCAGCCAAAACAGGAACACTGAAGCTTTCTTT. As protein: CASSQNRNTEAFF.

Concerning this clone itself: A junction end diverges from the germline sequence, so it may reflect a read error. The chain is built from TRBV7-7 and TRBJ2-5; 11 bases match TRBD2. Germline-derived CDR1 and CDR2 are SSHAT and FNYEAQ (reference sequence). The CDR3 is 15 amino acids. The CDR3 spells CASSPGLAGRETQYF. The CDR3, as DNA: TGTGCTAGCAGTCCCGGACTAGCGGGTCGCGAGACCCAGTACTTC.